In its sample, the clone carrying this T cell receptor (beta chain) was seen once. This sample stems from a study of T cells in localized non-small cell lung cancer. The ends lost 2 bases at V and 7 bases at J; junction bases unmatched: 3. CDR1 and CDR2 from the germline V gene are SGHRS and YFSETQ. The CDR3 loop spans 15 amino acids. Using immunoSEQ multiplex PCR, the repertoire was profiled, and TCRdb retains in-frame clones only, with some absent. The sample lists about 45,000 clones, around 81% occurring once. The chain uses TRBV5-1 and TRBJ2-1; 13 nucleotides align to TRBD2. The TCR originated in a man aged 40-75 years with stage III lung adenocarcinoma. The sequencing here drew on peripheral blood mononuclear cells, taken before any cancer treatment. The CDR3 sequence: CASSLLAGGQNEQFF. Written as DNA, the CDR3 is TGCGCCAGCAGCTTACTAGCGGGGGGGCAGAATGAGCAGTTCTTC.